These 32 T cell receptor beta chains were sequenced from one sample in a study of blood T cell repertoires in COVID-19. Sequenced by immunoSEQ multiplex PCR; TCRdb stores in-frame clones only, minus some. Among roughly 290,000 clones listed, more than 70% were seen once. The sequenced sample was peripheral blood. All receptors come from a woman aged 50 to 60 who had recovered from COVID-19.

V gene TRBV6-6 combines with J gene TRBJ2-5; 8 bases match TRBD2. Looked up from germline, CDR1 is MNHNY and CDR2 is SVGAGI (reference sequence). The CDR3 runs 14 residues. V gave up 5 bases and J gave up 5 bases; unmatched junction bases: 7. The CDR3 DNA reads TGTGCCAGCAGTCCGACTAGCGTCTTGGAGACCCAGTACTTC. It specifies CASSPTSVLETQYF.

This chain links TRBV6-1 with TRBJ1-5, with D maybe TRBD1 (6 bases). The CDR3 totals 15 residues. CDR1 and CDR2 (germline): MNHNS, SASEGT. The germline V and J ends were trimmed by 1 base and 2 bases, with 9 bases remaining between them. The DNA for the CDR3 is TGTGCCAGCAGTGAAGGTCGACAGGGCAATCAGCCCCAGCATTTT. Its translation: CASSEGRQGNQPQHF.

The V and J genes are TRBV5-1 and TRBJ2-5; TRBD2 matches 9 bases. V was clipped by 7 bases and J by 4 bases; unmatched bases: 11. Germline values: CDR1 SGHRS, CDR2 YFSETQ. The CDR3 loop spans 15 amino acids. In nucleotides, the CDR3 is TGCGCCAGCGCCCACTCTAGCGGGGATAGAGAGACCCAGTACTTC. Its translation is CASAHSSGDRETQYF.

This clone came up a few times. The rearrangement joins TRBV7-9 to TRBJ2-3; unclear D gene. The length of the CDR3 is 11 residues. Trimming pared 11 bases from V and 4 bases from J, leaving 10 bases between. CDR1 is SEHNR, CDR2 FQNEAQ, per germline (reference sequence). The CDR3 sequence: CAGGPADTQYF. For the CDR3, the DNA is TGTGCCGGCGGCCCGGCAGATACGCAGTATTTT.

The chain links TRBV12-3 or TRBV12-4 to TRBJ1-1; the D is unclear. V was shortened by 4 bases and J by 3 bases, with 9 bases between the two germline ends. CDR3 length: 13 residues. CDR3 residues: CASSSNSYTEAFF. CDR3 nucleotide sequence: TGTGCCAGCAGTTCCAACTCATACACTGAAGCTTTCTTT.

The CDR3 reads CASSLMVAGTGTDTQYF. The CDR3 nucleotides are TGTGCCAGCAGCTTAATGGTAGCGGGGACCGGCACAGATACGCAGTATTTT. The J gene is TRBJ2-3, the V gene TRBV7-3; the match to TRBD2 covers 8 bases. Germline loops: CDR1 SGHTA, CDR2 FQGTGA. The CDR3 is made up of 17 amino acids. V lost 1 base, J lost 1 base, and 7 bases stayed unmatched.

As DNA, the CDR3 is TGTGCCAGCTCAGGAAACACCATATATTTT. Its protein is CASSGNTIYF. The chain has TRBV12-3 or TRBV12-4 and TRBJ1-3; the D is unclear. This CDR3 contains 10 residues. V dropped 8 bases and J dropped 4 bases, with 3 bases sitting between them.

The chain recombines TRBV4-2 with TRBJ2-1; D might be TRBD1 (5 bases). With 1 base removed from V and 8 bases from J, the gap between germline ends came to 15 bases. This CDR3 comprises 15 residues. Germline loops: CDR1 LGHNA, CDR2 YNFKEQ. For the CDR3, the DNA is TGTGCCAGCAGCCAAGTAGGACAACCGCGAGATGAGCAGTTCTTC. This codes for CASSQVGQPRDEQFF.

V is TRBV6-6 and J is TRBJ1-2, with a possible D match to TRBD1 (5 bases). This CDR3 has 16 residues. Per the germline V gene, CDR1 is MNHNY and CDR2 is SVGAGI (reference sequence). V was clipped by 6 bases and J by 0 bases, with 17 bases between them. The CDR3 here is CASRLERQPPNYGYTF. Here the CDR3 DNA reads TGTGCCAGCAGATTAGAGAGACAGCCCCCTAACTATGGCTACACCTTC.

V and J are TRBV5-6 and TRBJ2-1, with D maybe TRBD2 (5 bases). V lost 3 bases, J lost 5 bases, and 18 bases lay in between. The germline gives CDR1 SGHDT, CDR2 YYEEEE. This CDR3 is built from 16 residues. The CDR3 bases are TGTGCCAGCAGCTATCCCCTAGCTTCCCAGGACAATGAGCAGTTCTTC. The encoded protein is CASSYPLASQDNEQFF.

V and J are TRBV20-1 and TRBJ1-2; TRBD1 matches 7 bases. The length of the CDR3 is 11 residues. The V gene's germline CDR1 is DFQATT and CDR2 SNEGSKA (reference sequence). The V gene end was trimmed by 5 bases and the J gene end by 7 bases; junction bases not matched to a gene: 4. The CDR3 DNA reads as TGCAGTGCTGCGAACAGGGGTGGCTACACCTTC. It encodes CSAANRGGYTF.

This clone was seen once. CDR3 DNA: TGTGCCAGCAGCTTAGCGCTCAGCGGGAGGGACGAGCAGTACTTC. Translation gives CASSLALSGRDEQYF. V is TRBV7-2 and J is TRBJ2-7; TRBD2 aligns across 10 bases. CDR1 and CDR2 from the germline V gene are SGHTA and FQGNSA. J lost 5 bases, V lost 0 bases, and 4 bases had no gene match. The CDR3 contains 15 residues.

The J gene is TRBJ1-6, the V gene TRBV4-3; no firm D call. Per the germline V gene, CDR1 is LGHNA and CDR2 is YSLEER. V lost 0 bases and J lost 6, with 12 bases in between. This CDR3 comprises 16 residues. As DNA, the CDR3 is TGCGCCAGCAGCCAAGACCCACCCGGGTCTAATTCACCCCTCCACTTT. It codes for CASSQDPPGSNSPLHF.

The genes are TRBV19 and TRBJ1-4, with 8 bases that match TRBD1. The CDR3 totals 13 residues. Trimming cost V 6 bases and J 7 bases; bases outside gene matches: 4. The germline CDR1 and CDR2 sequences are LNHDA and SQIVND (reference sequence). DNA for the CDR3: TGTGCCAGTAGGACAGGGGCTCGTGAAAAACTGTTTTTT. Encoded protein: CASRTGAREKLFF.

This sequence joins TRBV11-2 and TRBJ2-3; 8 bases match TRBD2. Looked up from germline, CDR1 is SGHAT and CDR2 is FQNNGV. The trim removed 3 bases at V and 2 bases at J, leaving 4 bases unmatched. The CDR3 length is 15 residues. The CDR3 sequence is CASSFSGTFTDTQYF. DNA for the CDR3: TGTGCCAGCAGCTTTAGCGGGACCTTCACAGATACGCAGTATTTT. The full variable domain, with the rest looked up from reference TRBV11-2 and TRBJ2-3, is EAGVAQSPRYKIIEKRQSVAFWCNPISGHATLYWYQQILGQGPKLLIQFQNNGVVDDSQLPKDRFSAERLKGVDSTLKIQPAKLEDSAVYLCASSFSGTFTDTQYFGPGTRLTVL.

The gene calls are TRBV11-2 and TRBJ2-7, with a weak D call TRBD1 (5 bases). Trimming stripped 2 bases from V and 7 bases from J, with 21 bases between. The CDR3 is made up of 16 amino acids. The germline gives CDR1 SGHAT, CDR2 FQNNGV. The CDR3 region is CASSLLPGREHLEQYF. The CDR3 DNA reads TGTGCCAGCAGCTTACTTCCCGGCAGGGAACATTTAGAGCAGTACTTC.

The chain has TRBV10-3 and TRBJ2-1, with 7 bases aligning to TRBD1. This CDR3 has 14 amino acids. Trimming removed 0 bases from V and 6 bases from J; junction bases left unmatched: 2. Germline values: CDR1 ENHRY, CDR2 SYGVKD. The CDR3 bases are TGTGCCATCAGTGAGTCAGGGGACAGCAATGAGCAGTTCTTC. Protein product: CAISESGDSNEQFF.

The rearrangement links TRBV7-9 to TRBJ2-1, with a weak D call TRBD2 (6 bases). Trimming stripped 5 bases from V and 6 bases from J, with 17 bases between. The CDR3 has 15 residues. CDR1 is SEHNR and CDR2 is FQNEAQ in the germline V gene (reference sequence). CDR3 sequence reads: CASSGTREVSNEQFF. Here the CDR3 DNA reads TGTGCCAGCAGCGGGACGCGGGAAGTTTCCAATGAGCAGTTCTTC. Full variable domain (missing parts from reference TRBV7-9 and TRBJ2-1): DTGVSQNPRHKITKRGQNVTFRCDPISEHNRLYWYRQTLGQGPEFLTYFQNEAQLEKSRLLSDRFSAERPKGSFSTLEIQRTEQGDSAMYLCASSGTREVSNEQFFGPGTRLTVL.

With regard to this clone: The sample carries other DNA sequences with the same CDR3. The rearrangement joins TRBV28 to TRBJ2-7, with 9 bases lining up with TRBD1. CDR3 length: 14 residues. CDR1 and CDR2 (germline): MDHEN, SYDVKM. V lost 5 bases and J lost 3; bases outside the gene matches: 5. The CDR3 DNA sequence: TGTGCCAGCAGTCTCCGGGACAGGGTCTACGAGCAGTACTTC. Translation gives CASSLRDRVYEQYF.

The chain carries TRBV28 and TRBJ2-2; 9 nucleotides line up with TRBD1. The J segment lost 4 bases and the V segment lost 6 bases, leaving 3 bases of the junction unmatched. The CDR3 has 14 amino acids. Germline CDR1 reads MDHEN; CDR2 reads SYDVKM. CDR3 nucleotide sequence: TGTGCCAGCAGACAGGGGGCCCGCACCGGGGAGCTGTTTTTT. As protein: CASRQGARTGELFF.

This clone was found a few times. The chain joins TRBV4-2 to TRBJ2-5; no firm D call. Trimming cost V 1 base and J 3 bases, with 12 bases left between them. The CDR3 runs to 15 residues. CDR1 is LGHNA and CDR2 is YNFKEQ in the germline V gene. The CDR3 nucleotides are TGTGCCAGCAGCCAAGGAGGCTCCAGTAAAGAGACCCAGTACTTC. This sequence encodes CASSQGGSSKETQYF.

The V gene is TRBV7-9, the J gene TRBJ1-1; D possibly corresponds to TRBD1 (6 bases). The CDR3 is 13 residues long. Trimming took 1 base from V and 8 from J, leaving 11 bases between them. The V gene's germline CDR1 is SEHNR and CDR2 FQNEAQ (reference sequence). This chain's CDR3 is CASSLDTGTEAFF. The CDR3 region has the DNA TGTGCCAGCAGCTTAGATACCGGGACAGAAGCTTTCTTT.

The genes are TRBV18 and TRBJ2-7; 9 bases fit TRBD2. The germline V gene encodes CDR1 KGHSH and CDR2 LQKENI. This CDR3 spans 17 amino acids. The V gene end was trimmed by 2 bases and the J gene end by 11 bases; junction bases not matched to a gene: 19. CDR3 sequence (DNA): TGTGCCAGCTCACCAGAAATAGCGGGAGATCGGGCGCGGAGGAAGTACTTC. This gives the protein CASSPEIAGDRARRKYF.

The chain links TRBV7-2 to TRBJ2-1; 9 bases align to TRBD2. Unmatched junction bases numbered 7, after V lost 4 bases and J lost 9 bases. This CDR3 spans 14 amino acids. Germline lookup yields CDR1 SGHTA and CDR2 FQGNSA. The CDR3 nucleotides read TGTGCCAGCAGCTCCGGCGGGGGGGCAGGTGAGCAGTTCTTC. This translates into CASSSGGGAGEQFF.

This chain joins TRBV28 and TRBJ1-2; D remains ambiguous. This CDR3 has 17 amino acids. Trimming cost V 1 base and J 0 bases, with 15 bases left between them. Germline-derived CDR1 and CDR2 are MDHEN and SYDVKM. The DNA of the CDR3 is TGTGCCAGCAGTTTATCTAATAGGCAGCGCCCTAACTATGGCTACACCTTC. This sequence encodes CASSLSNRQRPNYGYTF.

This chain joins TRBV9 and TRBJ2-1; D might be TRBD2 (5 bases). The V gene's germline CDR1 is SGDLS and CDR2 YYNGEE. The CDR3 totals 14 residues. V shed 4 bases and J shed 7 bases, with 15 bases lying between them. CDR3 region: CASSSGGSANEQFF. In DNA form, the CDR3 reads TGTGCCAGCAGCTCCGGTGGGAGTGCGAATGAGCAGTTCTTC.

This clone was recorded once. The genes are TRBV18 and TRBJ2-5; TRBD1 aligns across 8 bases. With 6 bases clipped from V and 5 bases from J, the junction kept 11 bases outside the gene matches. CDR3 length: 15 residues. Germline-derived CDR1 and CDR2 are KGHSH and LQKENI. The CDR3 region has the DNA TGTGCCAGCTCTCCAGGCAGGGGGCCGTCGGAGACCCAGTACTTC. This sequence encodes CASSPGRGPSETQYF.

The chain has TRBV27 and TRBJ2-1, with 13 bases fitting TRBD2. Per the germline V gene, CDR1 is MNHEY and CDR2 is SMNVEV (reference sequence). The CDR3 sequence is 17 residues long. Germline trimming cut 0 bases from V and 4 bases from J; bases unmatched to any gene: 3. The CDR3 DNA reads TGTGCCAGCAGTTTATCAACACTAGCGGGAGGGTACAATGAGCAGTTCTTC. Translated: CASSLSTLAGGYNEQFF.

The gene calls are TRBV5-8 and TRBJ2-5, with TRBD1 as a possible D gene (6 bases). V lost 4 bases and J lost 1, with 14 bases in between. Germline V gene lookup returns CDR1 SGHTS and CDR2 YDEGEE. The CDR3 contains 15 residues. CDR3 sequence: CASSPQGGLQETQYF. The CDR3 bases are TGTGCCAGCAGCCCACAGGGCGGGCTCCAAGAGACCCAGTACTTC.

The V and J genes are TRBV27 and TRBJ1-6, with a possible D match to TRBD1 (6 bases). Germline V gene data show CDR1 as MNHEY and CDR2 as SMNVEV (reference sequence). This CDR3 is 15 amino acids long. V dropped 7 bases and J dropped 5 bases, with 15 bases sitting between them. The CDR3 reads CASKPDRGDNSPLHF. In DNA form, the CDR3 reads TGTGCCAGCAAACCGGACAGAGGTGATAATTCACCCCTCCACTTT.

This CDR3 is CASSHEDRGILQDQPQHF. The CDR3 nucleotides read TGTGCCAGCAGCCATGAAGACAGGGGTATTCTGCAAGATCAGCCCCAGCATTTT. The rearrangement uses TRBV3-1 (or the pseudogene TRBV3-2) and TRBJ1-5, with TRBD1 matching over 8 bases. The V and J ends lost 3 bases and 5 bases, in that order; junction bases with no gene match: 15. There are 18 residues in the CDR3. CDR1 is LGHDT, CDR2 YNNKEL, per germline (reference sequence).

The chain carries TRBV5-8 and TRBJ1-1, with 9 positions matching TRBD1. Germline V gene data show CDR1 as SGHTS and CDR2 as YDEGEE. The CDR3 has 14 amino acids. V was clipped by 3 bases and J by 1 base; unmatched bases: 1. CDR3 sequence (DNA): TGTGCCAGCAGCTCGGGACAGGGGAACACTGAAGCTTTCTTT. Translating it yields CASSSGQGNTEAFF.